Described below is a single T cell receptor (beta chain) sequence and its context. This clonotype was seen more than once but under ten times. What this receptor recognizes is not known. No much larger clone exists at a distance of one base, and base qualities are not known. TCRbeta repertoires were measured from mRNA instead of genomic DNA, an approach that captures expressed receptors. Without cell sorting, buffy coat leukocytes were collected into Trizol, and RNA was extracted using the Direct-zol RNA MiniPrep Plus kit. To separate plasma, buffy coat and red blood cells, EDTA blood tubes were immediately centrifuged at 4 degrees C. The record originates from a study of robustness of blood B and T cell sequencing (dated by TCRdb to the late 2010s). Some background on the complete study: The study was designed to determine how much peripheral blood is required to reliably characterize an individual's TCRbeta and IgG repertoires. Each of the approximately nine independently drawn blood samples had its TCRbeta and IgG repertoires measured. As technical replicates, two replicate TCRbeta cDNA libraries were prepared from one shared RNA pool derived from a single 10 ml draw.

Libraries were built with PCR. Instrument used: Illumina MiSeq. Synthesis of cDNA relied on SMARTScribe reverse transcriptase together with a 5' template-switch oligo that added a universal priming site. A 12-nucleotide random unique molecular identifier (UMI) was carried by the template-switch oligo, and each cDNA molecule was tagged with this UMI. Chain-specific reverse primers targeted TCRbeta transcripts during reverse transcription. Uracil DNA glycosylase treatment was used to remove residual template-switch adapters, and a Qiagen MinElute kit was used to purify the cDNA. The first PCR used KAPA HiFi HotStart ReadyMix for roughly 23 cycles, split across four 50 ul reactions with step-out primers. First-round PCR products were gel-purified before further amplification. Illumina Nextera adapters were attached in a second PCR of roughly 8 cycles, and the libraries were then purified and pooled. The UMI barcode for each TCRbeta molecule was captured by a 50-nucleotide 5' read. From the authors' description of their analysis: Reads were grouped by UMI into consensus reads using the MIGEC toolkit. PEAR was used to merge forward and reverse consensus reads into final reads. A custom decontamination script removed identical UMI-sequence pairs shared across libraries, treating them as cross-sample contamination. MIGMAP, a wrapper around IgBLAST, was used for V(D)J assignment and CDR3 extraction. A TCR clonotype was defined as sharing the same V gene, J gene and CDR3 amino acid sequence, and CDR1 and CDR2 were not sequenced. TCRdb reanalyzed the raw reads on its own, using fastp at Q25 for trimming and MiXCR for clone calling, and kept in-frame beta chains. When rows share a CDR3 protein, they turn into one entry using the most common DNA and genes. These V and J calls originate from TCRdb's pipeline instead of the authors' own analysis. Here the sample has just under 1,500 distinct CDR3 sequences; around 70% occur a single time. The top ten hold 38% of the sample.

Paper-wide results and their limitations: A full plateau was not reached by TCRbeta rarefaction curves, suggesting under-sequencing or many low-abundance clonotypes. Pooling tubes did not make the overlap of rare TCRbeta clonotypes any better, which implies that much larger blood volumes would be needed to capture those rare clonotypes. Of the top 10,000 TCRbeta clonotypes in one technical replicate library, about 95% were also found in the other technical replicate library. When 3 or 4 tubes (roughly 26-45 ml blood) were combined, saturation was approached in coverage of the top 10,000 TCRbeta clonotypes. One pair of TCRbeta libraries showed evidence of cross-contamination, likely from batch processing; the shared UMI-sequence pairs were removed. Because EDTA tubes had to be fractionated immediately, the use of EDTA tubes in multi-site collections was limited. The 1,000 most abundant TCRbeta clonotypes from the pooled draws were found in every single 10 ml sample.

The specimen sequenced was peripheral blood. The source of this sequence is a human donor in good health.

CDR3 protein: CASSLTSLAIIKFF. The DNA sequence is given as TGTGCCAGCAGTTTAACCAGCCTAGCCATTATCAAGTTCTTC. In this chain, TRBV27 is recombined with TRBJ2-1; TRBD2 might be the D gene, on 5 matching bases. Inclusive of the bounding cysteine and phenylalanine, the CDR3 is 14 residues long. The sequence is cut down to CDR3 DNA, 42 bases in frame from base 1. CDR1 MNHEY and CDR2 SMNVEV were looked up in the germline V gene (reference sequence). V is shortened by 2 bases, J by 14 bases, and the region joining them spans 19 bases.